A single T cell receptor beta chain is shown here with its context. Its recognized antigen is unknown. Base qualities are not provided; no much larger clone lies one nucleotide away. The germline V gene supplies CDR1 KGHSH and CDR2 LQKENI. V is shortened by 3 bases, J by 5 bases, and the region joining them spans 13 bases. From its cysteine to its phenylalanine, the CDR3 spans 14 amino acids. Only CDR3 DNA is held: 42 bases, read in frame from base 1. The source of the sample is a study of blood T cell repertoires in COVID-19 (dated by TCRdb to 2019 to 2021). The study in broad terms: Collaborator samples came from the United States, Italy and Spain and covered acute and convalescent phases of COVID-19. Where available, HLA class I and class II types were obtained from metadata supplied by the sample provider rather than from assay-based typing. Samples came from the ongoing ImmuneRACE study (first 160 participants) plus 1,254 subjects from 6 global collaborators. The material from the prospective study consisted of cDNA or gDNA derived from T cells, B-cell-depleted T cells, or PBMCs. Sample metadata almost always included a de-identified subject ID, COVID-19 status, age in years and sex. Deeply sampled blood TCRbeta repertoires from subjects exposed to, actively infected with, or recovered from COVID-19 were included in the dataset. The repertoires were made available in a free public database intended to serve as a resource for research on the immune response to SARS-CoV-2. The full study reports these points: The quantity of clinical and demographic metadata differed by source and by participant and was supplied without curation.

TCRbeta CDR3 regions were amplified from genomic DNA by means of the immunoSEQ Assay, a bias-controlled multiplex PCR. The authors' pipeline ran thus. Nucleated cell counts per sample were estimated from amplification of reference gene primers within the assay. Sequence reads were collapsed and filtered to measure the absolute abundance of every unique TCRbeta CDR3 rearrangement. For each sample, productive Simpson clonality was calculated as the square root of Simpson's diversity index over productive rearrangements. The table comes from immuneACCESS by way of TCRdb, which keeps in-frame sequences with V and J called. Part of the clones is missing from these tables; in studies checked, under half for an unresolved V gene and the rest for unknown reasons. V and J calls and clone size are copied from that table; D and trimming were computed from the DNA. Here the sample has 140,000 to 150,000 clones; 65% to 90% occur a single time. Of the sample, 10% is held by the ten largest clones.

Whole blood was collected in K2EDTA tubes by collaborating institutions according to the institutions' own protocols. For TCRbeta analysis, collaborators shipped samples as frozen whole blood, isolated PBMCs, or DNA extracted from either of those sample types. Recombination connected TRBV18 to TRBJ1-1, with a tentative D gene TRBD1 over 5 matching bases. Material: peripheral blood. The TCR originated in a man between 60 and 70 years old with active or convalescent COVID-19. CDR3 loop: CASSPTETGTEAFF. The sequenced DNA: TGTGCCAGCTCACCGACAGAAACCGGAACTGAAGCTTTCTTT.